The rows below give T cell receptor beta chains drawn from one sample of a study of regulatory T cells in long-lasting Graves disease. TCRdb re-called the multiplex PCR reads through MiXCR, storing one row per CDR3 protein. The sample holds 450,000 or so distinct CDR3 sequences; roughly 22% are singletons and the top ten take around 13%. Sequenced material: peripheral blood mononuclear cells (PBMCs), taken when the disease was refractory, from a patient treated with antithyroid drugs. The receptors originated from a female donor with Graves disease. Both conserved end residues are part of each CDR3. The order of the fields is V gene, J gene, clone size, D gene, CDR3 DNA, CDR3 protein. The D gene is left open where the match is weak. Size values are once, few and many counts, or a class for expanded clones, and some rows have none.

>TRBV6-1|TRBJ2-7|many|TRBD2
TGTGCCAGCAGGACTAGCGGAAGATCCTACGAGCAGTACTTC
CASRTSGRSYEQYF
>TRBV7-2|TRBJ2-7|few|TRBD2
TGTGCCAGCAGCTTAGTGTCACTAGCGAGGTACTACGAGCAGTACTTC
CASSLVSLARYYEQYF
>TRBV19|TRBJ2-7|few|.
TGTGCCAGTACTAAAGGGGCACCCTACGAGCAGTACTTC
CASTKGAPYEQYF
>TRBV4-3|TRBJ1-4|many|.
TGCGCCAGCAGCCCGGGACGCGCAACTAATGAAAAACTGTTTTTT
CASSPGRATNEKLFF
>TRBV6-2/TRBV6-3|TRBJ1-1|many|.
TGTGCCAGCAGTTTAGGAGCAGGCTCTGAAGCTTTCTTT
CASSLGAGSEAFF
>TRBV7-9|TRBJ2-5|.|.
TGTGCCAGCAGCTTATTTGGGGATCAAGAGACCCAGTACTTC
CASSLFGDQETQYF
>TRBV5-1|TRBJ2-7|.|TRBD2
TGCGCCAGCAGCTTCTGGACTAGCGGGACCTACGAGCAGTACTTC
CASSFWTSGTYEQYF
>TRBV7-2|TRBJ2-5|many|.
TGTGCCAGCAGCCCCCCCCTGGGGACCCAGTACTTC
CASSPPLGTQYF
>TRBV7-9|TRBJ2-1|few|TRBD2
TGTGCCAGCAGCGGCCCACTAGCGGGTCCGGAAAATGAGCAGTTCTTC
CASSGPLAGPENEQFF
>TRBV15|TRBJ2-5|few|TRBD1
TGTGCCACCAGCAGCCTGACAGGGGGCCGGGAAGAGACCCAGTACTTC
CATSSLTGGREETQYF
>TRBV6-1|TRBJ2-2|many|TRBD2
TGTGCCAGCGCTCCCATACTAGCGGGAACCGGGGAGCTGTTTTTT
CASAPILAGTGELFF
>TRBV12-5|TRBJ1-1|.|TRBD1
TGTGCTAGTGGTTTGACCCCACAGGGGACTGAAGCTTTCTTT
CASGLTPQGTEAFF
>TRBV20-1|TRBJ2-4|few|TRBD2
TGCAGTGCTAGAAAAGGGCTAGCGGGAGGGCCGAACAAAAACATTCAGTACTTC
CSARKGLAGGPNKNIQYF
>TRBV14|TRBJ2-2|few|TRBD2
TGTGCCAGCAGCCGAATTAGCGGGAGGGCCTTCGGGGAGCTGTTTTTT
CASSRISGRAFGELFF
>TRBV6-1|TRBJ1-6|many|.
TGTGCCAGCAGTAGTTGGACAGCTGTCTATAATTCACCCCTCCACTTT
CASSSWTAVYNSPLHF
>TRBV28|TRBJ1-6|many|TRBD1
TGTGCCAGCAGTTCACAGGGGGTCTCCTATAATTCACCCCTCCACTTT
CASSSQGVSYNSPLHF
>TRBV11-3|TRBJ2-7|many|TRBD1
TGTGCCAGCAGCCAGGGGACAGGGATCGCCGAGCAGTACTTC
CASSQGTGIAEQYF
>TRBV30|TRBJ1-4|few|.
TGTGCCTGGAGTGATCGGTTTTCCAACGGCGAAAAACTGTTTTTT
CAWSDRFSNGEKLFF
>TRBV7-6|TRBJ2-7|few|.
TGTGCCAGCAGCTCACAGGGTCTCTACGCGGAGCAGTACTTC
CASSSQGLYAEQYF
>TRBV7-3|TRBJ1-3|few|.
TGTGCCAGCAGCTTCTGGGACCATCGCTCTGGAAACACCATATATTTT
CASSFWDHRSGNTIYF
>TRBV5-6|TRBJ1-1|few|.
TGTGCCAGCAGCTCTTGGCCAGGGCAGTACACTGAAGCTTTCTTT
CASSSWPGQYTEAFF
>TRBV20-1|TRBJ2-4|.|.
TGCAGTGCTAGCCGCGGGAACCTATACAATGAGCAGTCCTTC
CSASRGNLYNEQSF
>TRBV12-3/TRBV12-4|TRBJ1-1|many|TRBD1
TGTGCCAGCAGGGCAGGGGGCGGTAACACTGAAGCTTTCTTT
CASRAGGGNTEAFF
>TRBV20-1|TRBJ1-6|.|.
TGCAGTGCTAAAGTCTCCTATAATTCACCCCTCCACTTT
CSAKVSYNSPLHF
>TRBV2|TRBJ2-7|.|.
TGTGCCAGCAGGGTACGGCGGGACTCCTACGAGCAGTACTTC
CASRVRRDSYEQYF
>TRBV11-2|TRBJ1-1|many|.
TGTGCCAGCAGCTCGCGGACTGATTTCAACACTGAAGCTTTCTTT
CASSSRTDFNTEAFF
>TRBV12-3/TRBV12-4|TRBJ2-7|many|TRBD2
TGTGCCAGCAGCTCGGGAGGAGACGAGCAGTACTTC
CASSSGGDEQYF
>TRBV6-1|TRBJ1-1|.|TRBD1
TGTGCCAGCAGGATTACCGGGACAGGTTCCACTGAAGCTTTCTTT
CASRITGTGSTEAFF
>TRBV30|TRBJ2-2|.|.
TGTGCCTGGACTTCGGTGGCCGGGGAGCTGTTTTTT
CAWTSVAGELFF
>TRBV6-2/TRBV6-3|TRBJ1-6|.|.
TGTGCCAGCAGTTACTCCTACGAGGGTTCACCCCTCCACTTT
CASSYSYEGSPLHF
>TRBV7-2|TRBJ2-5|many|.
TGTGCCAGCAGCTTAGGGCAGGGTGATTGGGAGACCCAGTACTTC
CASSLGQGDWETQYF
>TRBV3-1|TRBJ1-2|many|.
TGTGCCAGCAGCCAAGGGACTTCGCACAACTATGGCTACACCTTC
CASSQGTSHNYGYTF
>TRBV6-2/TRBV6-3|TRBJ1-2|.|TRBD1
TGTGCCAGCAGTTACAGGACAGGGGGTGAAGTTGGCGGCTACACCTTC
CASSYRTGGEVGGYTF
>TRBV6-2/TRBV6-3|TRBJ2-3|.|.
TGTGCCAGCAATTCAGCGCAAACCAGCACAGATACGCAGTATTTT
CASNSAQTSTDTQYF
>TRBV25-1|TRBJ1-2|few|TRBD1
TGTGCCAGCAGTGCGACAGGGCCTGGCTACACCTTC
CASSATGPGYTF
>TRBV10-3|TRBJ1-5|few|.
TGTGCCATCAGTGAGTCGAGGGGGGGCAGGCAGCCCCAGCATTTT
CAISESRGGRQPQHF
>TRBV2|TRBJ2-7|many|TRBD1
TGTGCCAGCAGGGGACAGGGATCCTACGAGCAGTACTTC
CASRGQGSYEQYF
>TRBV6-2/TRBV6-3|TRBJ2-5|many|.
TGTGCCAGCAGTTACTTCCGACTCCCGGAGACCCAGTACTTC
CASSYFRLPETQYF